What follows is one T cell receptor beta chain and its context. The data are from a study of blood T cell repertoires in COVID-19. Across the whole study: COVID-19 samples from acute and convalescent phases originated in the United States, Italy and Spain.

CDR3 length: 14 amino acids. The ends were cut back, 5 bases at V and 7 bases at J, with 17 bases in the middle. Germline V gives CDR1 SGHTA, CDR2 FQGNSA. Generated by immunoSEQ multiplex PCR, the TCRdb table keeps only in-frame clones and is missing some. The table records approximately 170,000 clones, about 92% of them present only once. The receptor comes from a woman aged 55-75 years with COVID-19, enrolled during active disease. Material: peripheral blood. The rearrangement uses TRBV7-2 and TRBJ1-2, with D perhaps matching TRBD1 (5 bases). CDR3 sequence: CASSKRQRMIGYTF. DNA for the CDR3: TGTGCCAGCAGCAAACGACAGCGTATGATTGGCTACACCTTC.